Listed below are T cell receptor beta chains from one sample, sequenced in a study of T-cell reconstitution after alpha-beta-depleted transplantation in children. TCRdb recomputed calls from the PCR reads with MiXCR, one row per CDR3 protein. The table lists hundreds of thousands of distinct CDR3 sequences, almost 10% of them singletons. Sequenced here: PBMCs from the stem cell graft donor, sampled from the stem cell graft. Source of these receptors: a human donor who donated a stem cell graft to a child with SCID. CDR3s include the opening cysteine and the closing phenylalanine or tryptophan. The D gene is left open where the match is weak. Rows may omit the clone size; those that give it use once, few, many or a size class.

cdr3_length: 12
v_call: TRBV29-1
d_call: .
clone_size: .
j_call: TRBJ2-1
cdr3_aa: CSVDGGRNEQFF
cdr3_nt: TGCAGCGTTGATGGGGGGAGGAATGAGCAGTTCTTC

cdr3_length: 15
v_call: TRBV7-8
d_call: TRBD2
clone_size: few
j_call: TRBJ2-5
cdr3_aa: CASSLVAGGQGTQYF
cdr3_nt: TGTGCCAGCAGCTTGGTAGCGGGGGGGCAAGGGACCCAGTACTTC

cdr3_length: 16
v_call: TRBV20-1
d_call: .
clone_size: few
j_call: TRBJ2-1
cdr3_aa: CSARDHLPNILNEQFF
cdr3_nt: TGCAGTGCTAGAGATCACTTACCTAACATCCTTAATGAGCAGTTCTTC

cdr3_length: 15
v_call: TRBV27
d_call: TRBD1
clone_size: few
j_call: TRBJ1-1
cdr3_aa: CASSLPGQGNTEAFF
cdr3_nt: TGTGCCAGCAGTTTACCTGGACAGGGGAACACTGAAGCTTTCTTT

cdr3_length: 15
v_call: TRBV5-1
d_call: .
clone_size: .
j_call: TRBJ2-3
cdr3_aa: CASSSRPGNTDTQYF
cdr3_nt: TGCGCCAGCAGCTCCCGACCCGGGAACACAGATACGCAGTATTTT

cdr3_length: 13
v_call: TRBV10-2
d_call: TRBD2
clone_size: few
j_call: TRBJ2-7
cdr3_aa: CASGTSGGYEQYF
cdr3_nt: TGCGCCAGCGGGACTAGCGGGGGTTACGAGCAGTACTTC

cdr3_length: 15
v_call: TRBV9
d_call: TRBD1
clone_size: few
j_call: TRBJ1-2
cdr3_aa: CASSVDRVSNYGYTF
cdr3_nt: TGTGCCAGCAGCGTTGACAGGGTTAGCAACTATGGCTACACCTTC

cdr3_length: 16
v_call: TRBV11-2
d_call: .
clone_size: many
j_call: TRBJ1-1
cdr3_aa: CASRGRGNTGLTEAFF
cdr3_nt: TGTGCCAGCAGAGGCCGCGGGAACACAGGGTTGACTGAAGCTTTCTTT

cdr3_length: 15
v_call: TRBV5-1
d_call: TRBD1
clone_size: few
j_call: TRBJ2-1
cdr3_aa: CASSLGGRGSDEQFF
cdr3_nt: TGCGCCAGCAGCTTGGGGGGCAGGGGGAGCGATGAGCAGTTCTTC

cdr3_length: 16
v_call: TRBV28
d_call: TRBD1
clone_size: .
j_call: TRBJ2-3
cdr3_aa: CASSFAQGENTDTQYF
cdr3_nt: TGTGCCAGCAGTTTCGCACAGGGGGAGAACACAGATACGCAGTATTTT

cdr3_length: 14
v_call: TRBV10-3
d_call: .
clone_size: many
j_call: TRBJ1-1
cdr3_aa: CAISENTGLTEAFF
cdr3_nt: TGTGCCATCAGTGAAAATACAGGGCTCACTGAAGCTTTCTTT